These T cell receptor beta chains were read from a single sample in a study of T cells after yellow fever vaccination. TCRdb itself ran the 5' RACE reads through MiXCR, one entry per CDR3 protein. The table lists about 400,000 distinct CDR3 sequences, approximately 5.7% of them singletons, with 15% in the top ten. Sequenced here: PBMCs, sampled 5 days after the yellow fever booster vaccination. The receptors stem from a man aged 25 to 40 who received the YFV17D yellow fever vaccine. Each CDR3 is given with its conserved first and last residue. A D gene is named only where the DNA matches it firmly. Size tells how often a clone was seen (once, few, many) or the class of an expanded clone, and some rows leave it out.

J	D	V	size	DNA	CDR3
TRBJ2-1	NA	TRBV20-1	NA	TGCAGTGCTAGAAAGACAGGCTCCTACAATGAGCAGTTCTTC	CSARKTGSYNEQFF
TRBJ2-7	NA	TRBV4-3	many	TGCGCCAGCAGCCAAGAAGGCTCGGGGGACTCACAGTACTTC	CASSQEGSGDSQYF
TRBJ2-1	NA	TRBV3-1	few	TGTGCCAGCAGCCCTGACCGAAACTCCTACAATGAGCAGTTCTTC	CASSPDRNSYNEQFF
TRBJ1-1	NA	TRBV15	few	TGTGCCACCAGCAGACAGAACACTGAAGCTTTCTTT	CATSRQNTEAFF
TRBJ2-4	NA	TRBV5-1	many	TGCGCCAGCAGCTTGGTAAGGGCTGGAGCCAAAAACATTCAGTACTTC	CASSLVRAGAKNIQYF
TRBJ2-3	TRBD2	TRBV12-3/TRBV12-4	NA	TGTGCCAGCAGCCCAGGGACTAGCGGGAGTTTTTGGGGCACAGATACGCAGTATTTT	CASSPGTSGSFWGTDTQYF
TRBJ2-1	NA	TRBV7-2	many	TGTGCCAGCATGTGGGGTTTCTACAATGAGCAGTTCTTC	CASMWGFYNEQFF
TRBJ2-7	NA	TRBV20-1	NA	TGCAGTGCTAGAGGGGCGTCAGTCGGCGAGCAGTACTTC	CSARGASVGEQYF
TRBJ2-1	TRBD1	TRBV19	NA	TGTGCCAGTAGTATAGGGGTAGGGCAGGGGGACAATGAGCAGTTCTTC	CASSIGVGQGDNEQFF
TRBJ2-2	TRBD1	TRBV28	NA	TGTGCCAGCAGTTCTCCCGGGACAGGGAACCGGGAGCTGTTTTTT	CASSSPGTGNRELFF
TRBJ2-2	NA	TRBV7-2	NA	TGTGCCAGCAGCTTAATGCACACCGGGGAGCTGTTTTTT	CASSLMHTGELFF
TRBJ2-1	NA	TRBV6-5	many	TGTGCCAGCAGTTACTACCACGACCGGGGGTACAATGAGCAGTTCTTC	CASSYYHDRGYNEQFF
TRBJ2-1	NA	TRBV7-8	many	TGTGCCAGCAGCTTATGGCGGAATGAGCAGTTCTTC	CASSLWRNEQFF
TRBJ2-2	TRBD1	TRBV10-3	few	TGTGCCATCAGTGGAGGGGGGACAGGGAACACCGGGGAGCTGTTTTTT	CAISGGGTGNTGELFF
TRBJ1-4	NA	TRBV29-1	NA	TGCAGCGCATGGGTCCTTAATGAAAAACTGTTTTTT	CSAWVLNEKLFF
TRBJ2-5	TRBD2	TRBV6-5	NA	TGTGCCACCGGGAGGGCGGGAGAGACCCAGTACTTC	CATGRAGETQYF
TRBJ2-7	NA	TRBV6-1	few	TGTGCCAGCATCCCCCGGGACATCGTCAACTACGAGCAGTACTTC	CASIPRDIVNYEQYF
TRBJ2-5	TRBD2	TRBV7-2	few	TGTGCCAGCAGCCCCGGTTTGAGCGGGGATACGTTGTACTTC	CASSPGLSGDTLYF